This T cell receptor (beta chain) comes out of a study of blood T cell repertoires in COVID-19. Study overall: Specimens from acute and convalescent COVID-19 originated in the United States, Italy and Spain.

Ages ranged from roughly 18 to 100 years, with residence in some 25 US areas. Membership in each cohort depended on participant-reported clinical history. Sequenced by immunoSEQ multiplex PCR; TCRdb stores in-frame clones only, minus some. The sample shows 300,000 to 350,000 clones, roughly 90% of them seen only once. The CDR3 consists of 15 residues. The V end was cut by 3 bases, the J end by 6 bases, with 14 bases between. The germline V gene has CDR1 SGHVS and CDR2 FQNEAQ. The V call is TRBV7-8, the J call TRBJ2-2; a weak D match, TRBD1 (6 bases). The sequence derives from a woman in her late teens or twenties with acute COVID-19. Sequencing was performed on PBMCs or T cells enriched from blood (not recorded which). The CDR3 is CASSFAGALAGELFF. For the CDR3, the DNA is TGTGCCAGCAGCTTCGCAGGGGCGCTCGCCGGGGAGCTGTTTTTT.